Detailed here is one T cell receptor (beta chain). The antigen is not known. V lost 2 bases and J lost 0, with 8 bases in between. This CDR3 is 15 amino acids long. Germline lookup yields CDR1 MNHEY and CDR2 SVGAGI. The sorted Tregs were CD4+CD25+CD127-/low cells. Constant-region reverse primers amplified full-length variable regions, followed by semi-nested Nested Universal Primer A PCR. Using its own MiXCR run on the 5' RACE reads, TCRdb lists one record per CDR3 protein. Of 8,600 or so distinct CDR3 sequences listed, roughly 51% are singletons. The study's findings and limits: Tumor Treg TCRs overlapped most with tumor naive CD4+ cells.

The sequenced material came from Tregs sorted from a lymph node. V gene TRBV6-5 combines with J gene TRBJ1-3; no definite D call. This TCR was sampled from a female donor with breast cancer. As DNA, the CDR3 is TGTGCCAGCAGTTACAATTACGGCTCTGGAAACACCATATATTTT. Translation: CASSYNYGSGNTIYF.